These T cell receptor beta chains were read from a single sample in a study of T cell repertoires in cytomegalovirus infection. TCRdb recomputed calls from the reads with MiXCR, one row per CDR3 protein. Of fewer than 900,000 distinct CDR3 sequences in the sample, 25% to 30% are singletons; the top ten hold 13%. Their cognate antigens are unknown. Material: cultured CD8+ T cells from PBMCs, obtained from culture after CMV antigen stimulation. All receptors derive from a human donor in good health (CMV status not recorded). Some clones in this sample may be carry-over from other donors' samples. Each CDR3 is given with its conserved first and last residue. D genes are given only for firm matches. Size tells how often a clone was seen (once, few, many) or the class of an expanded clone, and some rows leave it out.

TRBJ1-2	TRBD1	many	TRBV7-9	TGTGCCAGCAGCGGCCGGGACAGGGGATCCTATGGCTACACCTTC	CASSGRDRGSYGYTF
TRBJ2-3	.	.	TRBV7-6	TGTGCCAGCAGCCTCGGAGGGGCCTGGCGCGATACGCAGTATTTT	CASSLGGAWRDTQYF
TRBJ1-6	.	many	TRBV7-6	TGTGCCAGCAGCTTCACGACAGAATATAATTCACCCCTCCACTTT	CASSFTTEYNSPLHF
TRBJ2-1	TRBD1	.	TRBV7-9	TGTGCCAGCAGCCCCCGGGACAGGGGGAATGAGCAGTTCTTC	CASSPRDRGNEQFF
TRBJ2-2	.	few	TRBV5-6	TGTGCCAGCAGCTTACCTAGCAGCGCGAACACCGGGGAGCTGTTTTTT	CASSLPSSANTGELFF
TRBJ1-4	.	.	TRBV11-2	TGTGCCAGCAGCTTAGATCCCGGTGAAAAACTGTTTTTT	CASSLDPGEKLFF
TRBJ2-2	TRBD2	few	TRBV7-8	TGTGCCAGCAGCTTACTGGACGGGGGGGCCCCAAACGGGGAGCTGTTTTTT	CASSLLDGGAPNGELFF
TRBJ1-2	TRBD1	many	TRBV7-6	TGTGCCAGCAGCACAGATTTTCCGGGACAGGGAGATGGCTACACCTTC	CASSTDFPGQGDGYTF
TRBJ1-6	.	.	TRBV24-1	TGTGCCACCAGTGATTTGCAGAACAGGAAAACTCATTCACCCCTCCACTTT	CATSDLQNRKTHSPLHF
TRBJ2-5	TRBD2	many	TRBV7-6	TGTGCCAGCAGCTTAGGTCGCGTCGGGGGGAACCAAGAGACCCAGTACTTC	CASSLGRVGGNQETQYF
TRBJ1-3	TRBD1	.	TRBV7-2	TGTGCCAGCAGCCCAAGGGGGCAGCCTAGCTCTGGAAACACCATATATTTT	CASSPRGQPSSGNTIYF
TRBJ2-7	.	.	TRBV9	TGTGCCAGCAGCCCACGAATTAGCTCCTACGAGCAGTACTTC	CASSPRISSYEQYF
TRBJ2-7	TRBD1	.	TRBV7-8	TGTGCCAGCAGCTTAGCGCCTTGGACAGGGAACCACGAGCAGTACTTC	CASSLAPWTGNHEQYF
TRBJ1-5	TRBD1	.	TRBV27	TGTGCCAGCAGTTCTGCAGGGGGGGGCTATAATCAGCCCCAGCATTTT	CASSSAGGGYNQPQHF
TRBJ1-5	.	few	TRBV27	TGTGCCAGCAGTTTTACAGGGTCTAGGCCCCAGCATTTT	CASSFTGSRPQHF
TRBJ2-5	.	few	TRBV4-2	TGTGCCAGCAGCCACGATCAAGAGACCCAGTACTTC	CASSHDQETQYF
TRBJ1-4	TRBD1	few	TRBV5-1	TGCGCCAGCAGCTCCAACAGGGGACAGGGTAATGAAAAACTGTTTTTT	CASSSNRGQGNEKLFF
TRBJ2-2	TRBD1	.	TRBV24-1	TGTGCCACCAGTGACTACGACAGGGTAAACACCGGGGAGCTGTTTTTT	CATSDYDRVNTGELFF
TRBJ2-1	.	.	TRBV4-1	TGCGCCAGCAGCCAAATCTTCGGTTATTACAATGAGCAGTTCTTC	CASSQIFGYYNEQFF
TRBJ1-4	TRBD1	once	TRBV7-6	TGTGCCAGCAGCTTAGTAGGAGGGGGCATCAGTGAAAAACTGTTTTTT	CASSLVGGGISEKLFF
TRBJ2-3	.	.	TRBV19	TGTGCCAGTAGTATCCTCGTCACAGATACGCAGTATTTT	CASSILVTDTQYF
TRBJ2-7	TRBD1	.	TRBV7-6	TGTGCCAGCAGCTTAGGCGGGACAGGGGGCTACGAGCAGTACTTC	CASSLGGTGGYEQYF
TRBJ2-5	.	few	TRBV6-5	TGTGCCAGCAGGGCCCGGGACCCACGGGGATGGGAGACCCAGTACTTC	CASRARDPRGWETQYF
TRBJ2-3	TRBD2	.	TRBV11-2	TGTGCCAGTATGAGCGGGGGGGCAACAGATACGCAGTATTTT	CASMSGGATDTQYF
TRBJ1-4	TRBD1	.	TRBV4-3	TGCGCCAGCAGCCAAGAAACAGGGGGGGACAGGCCAAATGAAAAACTGTTTTTT	CASSQETGGDRPNEKLFF
TRBJ2-7	.	many	TRBV7-2	TGTGCCAGCAGCTTAGCGGAATCCTACGAGCAGTACTTC	CASSLAESYEQYF
TRBJ1-1	.	few	TRBV11-2	TGTGCCAGCAGCCGTCAGCTGTACGACATGAACACTGAAGCTTTCTTT	CASSRQLYDMNTEAFF
TRBJ2-7	.	few	TRBV12-3/TRBV12-4	TGTGCCAGCAGCCTGAAAGGAAGCTCCTACGAGCAGTACTTC	CASSLKGSSYEQYF
TRBJ1-2	TRBD1	few	TRBV10-3	TGTGCCGCCCACCAGGGGGTTTATGGCTACACCTTC	CAAHQGVYGYTF
TRBJ1-2	.	few	TRBV6-2/TRBV6-3	TGTGCCAGCAGAGACGACAGGACCTATGGCTACACCTTC	CASRDDRTYGYTF
TRBJ2-2	.	few	TRBV6-1	TGTGCCAGCACCGAGGGTTTCGGCGGGGAGCTGTTTTTT	CASTEGFGGELFF
TRBJ1-4	TRBD1	many	TRBV7-8	TGTGCCAGCAGCTTAGCCCCCCACCAAGGGCAGGGGGGACGGGAAAAACTGTTTTTT	CASSLAPHQGQGGREKLFF
TRBJ2-7	.	few	TRBV5-4	TGTGCCAGCAGCTTGGCCGGGCAACACGATTACGAGCAGTACTTC	CASSLAGQHDYEQYF
TRBJ1-5	.	once	TRBV10-3	TGTGCCATCAGTGACACCGACTTCAATCAGCCCCAGCATTTT	CAISDTDFNQPQHF
TRBJ2-7	TRBD2	.	TRBV19	TGTGCCAGTAGTATAGCCCTCGGACTAGCGGGTTACTTATCCTACGAGCAGTACTTC	CASSIALGLAGYLSYEQYF
TRBJ1-5	TRBD1	few	TRBV27	TGTGCCAGCAGTGCATCCGGGACAGGGGTATGGCCCCAGCATTTT	CASSASGTGVWPQHF
TRBJ1-2	TRBD1	.	TRBV5-6	TGTGCCAGCAGCTTGGGGGGGACAGACCCAGATGGCTACACCTTC	CASSLGGTDPDGYTF
TRBJ1-1	.	few	TRBV28	TGTGCCAGCAGTTTAATAGGGGGGGGGGTAAACACTGAAGCTTTCTTT	CASSLIGGGVNTEAFF
TRBJ1-6	.	.	TRBV6-2/TRBV6-3	TGTGCCAGCAGCCCTACAAGTGCATCACCCCTCCACTTT	CASSPTSASPLHF
TRBJ1-1	.	many	TRBV12-3/TRBV12-4	TGTGCCAGCACCCCCAGGGTTTACACTGAAGCTTTCTTT	CASTPRVYTEAFF
TRBJ2-2	.	.	TRBV15	TGTGCCACCAGCAAGGGGAACACCGGGGAGCTGTTTTTT	CATSKGNTGELFF
TRBJ2-1	TRBD2	many	TRBV11-1	TGTGCCAGCAGCAAATTAGCGGGGGGCAAAATGGCTACAAGTAATGAGCAGTTCTTC	CASSKLAGGKMATSNEQFF
TRBJ2-7	TRBD2	few	TRBV4-2	TGTGCCAGCAGCCCCGGGGGGGACACCTACGAGCAGTACTTC	CASSPGGDTYEQYF
TRBJ2-6	.	.	TRBV12-5	TGTGCTAGTTCCAAGGGGGCTGGGGCCAACGTCCTGACTTTC	CASSKGAGANVLTF
TRBJ2-4	.	.	TRBV11-2	TGTGCCAGCAGCTTGGGTCCGGAAGCAGGACTAGCCAAAAACATTCAGTACTTC	CASSLGPEAGLAKNIQYF
TRBJ2-3	TRBD1	.	TRBV6-8	TGTGCCAGCAGTTACTACAGGGGAGCCACAGATACGCAGTATTTT	CASSYYRGATDTQYF
TRBJ1-5	TRBD1	.	TRBV7-9	TGTGCCAGCAGCTCTAACAGGGGGCGCAGGGGGCCCCAGCATTTT	CASSSNRGRRGPQHF
TRBJ2-7	.	many	TRBV4-1	TGCGCCAGCAGCCCCTCGAGGACAAGCCCTGGCGAGCAGTACTTC	CASSPSRTSPGEQYF
TRBJ2-3	TRBD1	few	TRBV6-1	TGTGCCAGCATACGCAGGGGGCGCGGGGTCGCAGATACGCAGTATTTT	CASIRRGRGVADTQYF
TRBJ2-1	.	few	TRBV6-5	TGTGCCAGCAGACCCAGCTCCTACAATGAGCAGTTCTTC	CASRPSSYNEQFF